Listed here are 14 T cell receptor beta chains from one sample, sequenced in a study of human T cells and chemical hapten exposure. Time point noted: healthy volunteer bleed at 6 weeks. The authors extracted total RNA from unfractionated whole blood. From the RACE reads, TCRdb called clonotypes with MiXCR, one entry per CDR3 protein. This sample has around 47,000 distinct CDR3 sequences; roughly 3.5% occur once, and the top ten carry 5.6%. The sample was whole blood. Source of these receptors: a human donor in good health. Some clones in this sample may be carry-over from other donors' samples.

This clonotype has a count of ten or more. V usage is TRBV2 and J usage is TRBJ1-1, with unresolved D. Trimming took off 5 bases at V and 3 bases at J, with 22 bases between the two ends. CDR3 length: 17 residues. Per the germline V gene, CDR1 is SNHLY and CDR2 is FYNNEI. The CDR3 coding sequence is TGTGCCAGCAGTTTGGAATCACCTTATTTTGGGGACACTGAAGCTTTCTTT. Residues: CASSLESPYFGDTEAFF.

This clonotype was counted many times. The chain joins TRBV11-2 to TRBJ2-3, with 7 bases fitting TRBD2. Germline values: CDR1 SGHAT, CDR2 FQNNGV. The CDR3 covers 15 residues. The V segment lost 5 bases and the J segment 9 bases; nucleotides outside the gene matches: 14. CDR3 coding DNA: TGTGCCAGCAGCCCGGTCCGAGGGAGGGGCCCGACGCAGTATTTT. It translates to CASSPVRGRGPTQYF. Full variable domain (outside the CDR3, taken from reference TRBV11-2 and TRBJ2-3): EAGVAQSPRYKIIEKRQSVAFWCNPISGHATLYWYQQILGQGPKLLIQFQNNGVVDDSQLPKDRFSAERLKGVDSTLKIQPAKLEDSAVYLCASSPVRGRGPTQYFGPGTRLTVL.

This clonotype was counted only a few times. Written as DNA, the CDR3 is TGTGCCAGCAGCCCCCTAAACTTACAGGGAGCCGATAGCAATCAGCCCCAGCATTTT. Protein sequence: CASSPLNLQGADSNQPQHF. The J gene is TRBJ1-5, the V gene TRBV5-8; a possible D gene is TRBD1 (6 bases). Trimming pared 4 bases from V and 0 bases from J, leaving 23 bases between. The length of the CDR3 is 19 residues. The germline CDR1 and CDR2 sequences are SGHTS and YDEGEE.

There are many counts of this clonotype. The chain has TRBV27 and TRBJ1-5, with D uncertain. CDR3 length: 14 residues. V was cut by 5 bases and J by 3 bases, with 11 bases left in between. Germline-derived CDR1 and CDR2 are MNHEY and SMNVEV (reference sequence). CDR3 sequence: CASSELVSNQPQHF. In DNA form, the CDR3 reads TGTGCCAGCAGTGAGTTAGTTTCCAATCAGCCCCAGCATTTT.

The chain employs TRBV5-5 and TRBJ2-7, with D perhaps TRBD2 (5 bases). Per the germline V gene, CDR1 is SGHKS and CDR2 is YYEKEE (reference sequence). This CDR3 has 15 residues. V lost 1 base and J lost 2, with 13 bases in between. The CDR3 DNA reads TGTGCCAGCAGCTTGCCTAGCTTCTTAACCTACGAGCAGTACTTC. As protein: CASSLPSFLTYEQYF.

At least ten counts were recorded for this clonotype. The chain has TRBV7-3 and TRBJ2-1; 9 nucleotides align to TRBD2. CDR1 is SGHTA, CDR2 FQGTGA, per germline. This CDR3 has 17 amino acids. V lost 0 bases and J lost 7; bases outside the gene matches: 10. This chain's CDR3 is CASSLTQGSGRRNEQFF. Here the CDR3 DNA reads TGTGCCAGCAGCTTAACGCAAGGTAGCGGGAGACGGAATGAGCAGTTCTTC. The full variable domain, completed using reference TRBV7-3 and TRBJ2-1, is GAGVSQTPSNKVTEKGKYVELRCDPISGHTALYWYRQSLGQGPEFLIYFQGTGAADDSGLPNDRFFAVRPEGSVSTLKIQRTERGDSAVYLCASSLTQGSGRRNEQFFGPGTRLTVL.

V gene TRBV12-3 or TRBV12-4 combines with J gene TRBJ2-1, with D possibly TRBD2 on 6 matching bases. V was trimmed by 3 bases and J by 8 bases, leaving 14 bases between them. The CDR3 runs to 14 residues. The CDR3 DNA is TGTGCCAGCAGTTTTGGGGGGAGAGGGGATGAGCAGTTCTTC. Amino acid sequence: CASSFGGRGDEQFF.

This clonotype showed up many times. This chain uses TRBV19 with TRBJ1-2; TRBD1 matches at 7 bases. V trimming: 0 bases; J trimming: 1 base; junction bases outside the gene matches: 5. Per germline, CDR1 LNHDA and CDR2 SQIVND (reference sequence). The CDR3 length is 16 residues. The CDR3 loop is CASSIDLYRGNYGYTF. CDR3 nucleotides: TGTGCCAGTAGTATAGATCTCTACAGGGGTAACTATGGCTACACCTTC. The full variable domain, its missing parts supplied by reference TRBV19 and TRBJ1-2, is DGGITQSPKYLFRKEGQNVTLSCEQNLNHDAMYWYRQDPGQGLRLIYYSQIVNDFQKGDIAEGYSVSREKKESFPLTVTSAQKNPTAFYLCASSIDLYRGNYGYTFGSGTRLTVV.

This clonotype was detected only a few times. The chain links TRBV20-1 to TRBJ1-5; D might be TRBD1 (5 bases). The CDR3 runs to 12 residues. Germline V gene lookup returns CDR1 DFQATT and CDR2 SNEGSKA (reference sequence). The germline V and J ends were trimmed by 3 bases and 9 bases, with 12 bases remaining between them. This CDR3 reads CSARGPLGPQHF. The CDR3 nucleotides read TGCAGTGCTAGGGGGCCCCTCGGGCCCCAGCATTTT.

The chain is built from TRBV29-1 and TRBJ2-3; D not certain. The V gene's germline CDR1 is SQVTM and CDR2 ANQGSEA. CDR3 length: 12 amino acids. The germline V and J ends were trimmed by 4 bases and 5 bases, with 10 bases remaining between them. The DNA of the CDR3 is TGCAGCGTTGCCCCGACTTTAGATACGCAGTATTTT. This translates into CSVAPTLDTQYF.

This clonotype was recorded many times. The chain uses TRBV18 and TRBJ2-7, with 8 bases aligning to TRBD1. In germline, CDR1 is KGHSH, CDR2 LQKENI. V gave up 2 bases and J gave up 5 bases; unmatched junction bases: 11. The CDR3 is 16 amino acids. In DNA, the CDR3 is TGTGCCAGCTCACCAATTCAGGGGGCGCCGGGCCACGAGCAGTACTTC. Its translation: CASSPIQGAPGHEQYF.

This clonotype was seen a handful of times. This chain joins TRBV5-6 and TRBJ1-1; the match to TRBD1 covers 8 bases. The CDR3 contains 14 residues. V lost 4 bases and J lost 5; bases outside the gene matches: 7. Germline-derived CDR1 and CDR2 are SGHDT and YYEEEE. The CDR3, as DNA: TGTGCCAGCAGCCCGCTCAGGGGGCCAACTGAAGCTTTCTTT. Translation: CASSPLRGPTEAFF.

This clonotype was observed many times. The chain has TRBV6-4 and TRBJ2-3; D is possibly TRBD1 or TRBD2 (5 bases each). CDR1 and CDR2 (germline): MRHNA, SNTAGT. The CDR3 has 15 residues. Between the trimmed V and J ends, which lost 0 bases and 4 bases, there was a span of 11 bases. The CDR3 bases are TGTGCCAGCAGTGACTCGAAAGGGGACGCAGATACGCAGTATTTT. Translated: CASSDSKGDADTQYF.

The J gene is TRBJ2-5, the V gene TRBV7-2; TRBD2 aligns across 14 bases. The CDR3 runs 17 residues. The V gene's germline CDR1 is SGHTA and CDR2 FQGNSA. V trimming: 1 base; J trimming: 6 bases; junction bases outside the gene matches: 7. The CDR3: CASSLGLAGGPGKTQYF. For the CDR3, the DNA is TGTGCCAGCAGCTTAGGACTAGCGGGAGGGCCCGGGAAGACCCAGTACTTC.